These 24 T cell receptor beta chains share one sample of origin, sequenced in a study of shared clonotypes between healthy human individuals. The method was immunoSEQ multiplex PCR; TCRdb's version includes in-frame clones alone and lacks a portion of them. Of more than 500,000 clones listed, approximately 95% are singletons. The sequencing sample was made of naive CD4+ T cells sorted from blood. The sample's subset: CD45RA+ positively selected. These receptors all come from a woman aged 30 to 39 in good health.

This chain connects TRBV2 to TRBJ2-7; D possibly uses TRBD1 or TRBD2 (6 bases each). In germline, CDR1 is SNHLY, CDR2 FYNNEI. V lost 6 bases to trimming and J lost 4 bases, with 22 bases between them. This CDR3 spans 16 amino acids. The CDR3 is CASRWPGSGGGYEQYF. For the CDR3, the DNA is TGTGCCAGCAGGTGGCCGGGGAGCGGAGGGGGGTACGAGCAGTACTTC.

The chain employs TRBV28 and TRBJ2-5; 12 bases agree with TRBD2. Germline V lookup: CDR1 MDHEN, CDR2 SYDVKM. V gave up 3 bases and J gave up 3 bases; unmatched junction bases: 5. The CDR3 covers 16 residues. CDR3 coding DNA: TGTGCCAGCAGTTTCGGCGGACTAGCGGGAAAAGAGACCCAGTACTTC. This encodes CASSFGGLAGKETQYF.

CDR3 nucleotides: TGTGCCAGTAGTATAAGGTTCAGGGCGCAGGGCACCGGGGAGCTGTTTTTT. It specifies CASSIRFRAQGTGELFF. This sequence joins TRBV19 and TRBJ2-2, with a tentative D call TRBD1 (5 bases). This CDR3 comprises 17 residues. The germline V gene encodes CDR1 LNHDA and CDR2 SQIVND (reference sequence). Trimming shortened V by 2 bases and J by 4 bases, and 17 bases separated the two germline ends.

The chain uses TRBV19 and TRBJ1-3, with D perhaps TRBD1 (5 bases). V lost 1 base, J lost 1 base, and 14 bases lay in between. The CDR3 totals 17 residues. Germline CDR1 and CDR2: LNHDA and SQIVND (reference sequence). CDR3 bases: TGTGCCAGTAGTATAGCCCCGGGACGGGGATCTGGAAACACCATATATTTT. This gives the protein CASSIAPGRGSGNTIYF.

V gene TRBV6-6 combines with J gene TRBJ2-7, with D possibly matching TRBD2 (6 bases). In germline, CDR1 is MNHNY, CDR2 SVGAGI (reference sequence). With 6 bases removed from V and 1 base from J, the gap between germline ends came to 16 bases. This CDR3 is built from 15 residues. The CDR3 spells CASSPGRDGSYEQYF. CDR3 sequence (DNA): TGTGCCAGCAGCCCCGGGCGGGATGGGTCCTACGAGCAGTACTTC.

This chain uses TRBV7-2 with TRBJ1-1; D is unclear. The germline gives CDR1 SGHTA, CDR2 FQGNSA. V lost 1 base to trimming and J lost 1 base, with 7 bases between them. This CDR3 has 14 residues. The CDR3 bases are TGTGCCAGCAGCTTAGAGAGTAGGAACACTGAAGCTTTCTTT. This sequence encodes CASSLESRNTEAFF.

The CDR3 DNA sequence: TGTGCCAGCTCACCTCAAGACGCCTACGAGCAGTACTTC. It encodes CASSPQDAYEQYF. This chain connects TRBV18 to TRBJ2-7; the D is unclear. The V gene lost 3 bases and the J gene lost 2 bases, with 8 bases spanning the gap. The length of the CDR3 is 13 residues. Looked up from germline, CDR1 is KGHSH and CDR2 is LQKENI.

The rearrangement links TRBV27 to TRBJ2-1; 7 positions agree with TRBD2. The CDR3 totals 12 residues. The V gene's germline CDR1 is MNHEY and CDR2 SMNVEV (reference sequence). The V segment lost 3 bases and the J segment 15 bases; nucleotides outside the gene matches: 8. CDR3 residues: CASSFPPSGPFF. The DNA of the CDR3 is TGTGCCAGCAGTTTCCCCCCTAGCGGCCCGTTCTTC.

The CDR3 protein is CASIEAGTPAETQYF. The CDR3, as DNA: TGTGCCAGCATCGAAGCCGGGACTCCGGCAGAGACCCAGTACTTC. This chain connects TRBV28 to TRBJ2-5; perhaps TRBD2 as D (6 bases). The V gene lost 7 bases and the J gene lost 4 bases, with 19 bases spanning the gap. This CDR3 comprises 15 residues. CDR1 is MDHEN, CDR2 SYDVKM, per germline.

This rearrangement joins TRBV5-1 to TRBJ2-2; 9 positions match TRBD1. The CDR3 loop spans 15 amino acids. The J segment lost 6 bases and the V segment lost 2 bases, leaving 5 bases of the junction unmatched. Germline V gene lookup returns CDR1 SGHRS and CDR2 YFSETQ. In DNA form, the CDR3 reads TGCGCCAGCAGCTTAACAGGGGGCGCGCCCGGGGAGCTGTTTTTT. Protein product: CASSLTGGAPGELFF.

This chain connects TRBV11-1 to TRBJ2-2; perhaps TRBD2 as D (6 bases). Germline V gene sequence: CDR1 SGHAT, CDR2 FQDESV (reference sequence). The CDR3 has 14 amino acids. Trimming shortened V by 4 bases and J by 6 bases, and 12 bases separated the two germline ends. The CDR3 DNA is TGTGCCAGCAGCTCCGGGGGAGCGGCCGGGGAGCTGTTTTTT. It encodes CASSSGGAAGELFF. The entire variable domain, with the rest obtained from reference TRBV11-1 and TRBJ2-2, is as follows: EAEVAQSPRYKITEKSQAVAFWCDPISGHATLYWYRQILGQGPELLVQFQDESVVDDSQLPKDRFSAERLKGVDSTLKIQPAELGDSAMYLCASSSGGAAGELFFGEGSRLTVL.

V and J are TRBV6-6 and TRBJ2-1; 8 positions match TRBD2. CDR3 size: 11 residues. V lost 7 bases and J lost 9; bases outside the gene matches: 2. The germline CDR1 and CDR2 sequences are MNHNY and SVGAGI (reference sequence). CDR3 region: CASKSGSEQFF. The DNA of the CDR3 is TGTGCCAGCAAAAGCGGGAGTGAGCAGTTCTTC.

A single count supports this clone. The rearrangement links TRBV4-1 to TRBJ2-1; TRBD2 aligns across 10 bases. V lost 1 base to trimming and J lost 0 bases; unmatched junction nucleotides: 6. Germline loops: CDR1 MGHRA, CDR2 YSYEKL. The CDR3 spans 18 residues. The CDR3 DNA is TGCGCCAGCAGCCAAGGATTACTAGCGGGGAGCTCCTACAATGAGCAGTTCTTC. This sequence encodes CASSQGLLAGSSYNEQFF.

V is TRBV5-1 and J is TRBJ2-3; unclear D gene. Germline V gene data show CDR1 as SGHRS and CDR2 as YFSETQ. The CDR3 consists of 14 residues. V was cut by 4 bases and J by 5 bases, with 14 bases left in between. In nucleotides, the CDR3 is TGCGCCAGCAGCCCCGTTCAGACGGGAGATACGCAGTATTTT. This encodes CASSPVQTGDTQYF.

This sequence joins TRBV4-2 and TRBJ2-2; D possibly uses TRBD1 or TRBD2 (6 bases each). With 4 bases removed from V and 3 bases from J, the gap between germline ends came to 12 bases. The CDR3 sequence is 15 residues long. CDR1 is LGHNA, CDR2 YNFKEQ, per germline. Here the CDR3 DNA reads TGTGCCAGCAGCCTAGGGGGAGGAGACACCGGGGAGCTGTTTTTT. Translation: CASSLGGGDTGELFF.

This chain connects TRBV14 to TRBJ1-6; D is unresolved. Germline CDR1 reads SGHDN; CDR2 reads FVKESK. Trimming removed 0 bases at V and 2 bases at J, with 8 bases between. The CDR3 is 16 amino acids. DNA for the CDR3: TGTGCCAGCAGCCAAGAACGAGGGACCTATAATTCACCCCTCCACTTT. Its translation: CASSQERGTYNSPLHF.

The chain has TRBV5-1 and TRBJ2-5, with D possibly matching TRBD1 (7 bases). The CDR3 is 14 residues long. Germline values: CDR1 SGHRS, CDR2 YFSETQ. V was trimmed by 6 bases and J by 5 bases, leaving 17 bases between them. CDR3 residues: CASTGTGEVETQYF. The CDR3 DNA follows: TGCGCCAGCACCGGCACAGGGGAGGTTGAGACCCAGTACTTC.

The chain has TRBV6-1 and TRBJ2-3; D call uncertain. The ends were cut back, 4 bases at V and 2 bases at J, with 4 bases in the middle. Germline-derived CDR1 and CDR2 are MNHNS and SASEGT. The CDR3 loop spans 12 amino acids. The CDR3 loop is CASSGLTDTQYF. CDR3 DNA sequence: TGTGCCAGCAGTGGTCTCACAGATACGCAGTATTTT.

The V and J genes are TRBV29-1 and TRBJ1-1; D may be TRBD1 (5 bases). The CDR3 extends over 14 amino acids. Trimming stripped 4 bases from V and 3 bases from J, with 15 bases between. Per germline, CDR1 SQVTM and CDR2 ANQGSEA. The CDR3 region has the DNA TGCAGCGTTGGATCGACGGCGGGGGACACTGAAGCTTTCTTT. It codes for CSVGSTAGDTEAFF.

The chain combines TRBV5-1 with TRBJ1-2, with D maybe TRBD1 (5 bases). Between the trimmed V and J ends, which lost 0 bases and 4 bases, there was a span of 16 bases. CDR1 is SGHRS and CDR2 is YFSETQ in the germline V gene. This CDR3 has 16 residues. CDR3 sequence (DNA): TGCGCCAGCAGCTTGGAGGTTTCGGCAGGGCTCTATGGCTACACCTTC. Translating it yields CASSLEVSAGLYGYTF.

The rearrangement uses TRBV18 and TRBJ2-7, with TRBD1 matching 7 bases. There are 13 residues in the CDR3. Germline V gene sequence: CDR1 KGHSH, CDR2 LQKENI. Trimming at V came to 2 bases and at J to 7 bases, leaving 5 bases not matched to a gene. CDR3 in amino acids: CASSPNPGGEQYF. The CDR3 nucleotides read TGTGCCAGCTCACCAAACCCAGGGGGTGAGCAGTACTTC. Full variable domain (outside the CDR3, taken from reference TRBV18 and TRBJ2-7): NAGVMQNPRHLVRRRGQEARLRCSPMKGHSHVYWYRQLPEEGLKFMVYLQKENIIDESGMPKERFSAEFPKEGPSILRIQQVVRGDSAAYFCASSPNPGGEQYFGPGTRLTVT.

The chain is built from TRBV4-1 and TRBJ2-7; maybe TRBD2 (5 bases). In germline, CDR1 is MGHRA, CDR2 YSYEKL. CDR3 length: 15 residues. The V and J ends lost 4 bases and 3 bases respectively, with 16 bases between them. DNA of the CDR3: TGCGCCAGCAGCCCTATCCCTCAGCGGAACTACGAGCAGTACTTC. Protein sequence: CASSPIPQRNYEQYF.

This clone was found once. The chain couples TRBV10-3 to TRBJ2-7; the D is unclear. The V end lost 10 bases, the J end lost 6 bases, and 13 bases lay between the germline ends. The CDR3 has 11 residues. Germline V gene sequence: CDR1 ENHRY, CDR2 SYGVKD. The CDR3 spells CATGLAGEQYF. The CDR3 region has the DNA TGTGCCACCGGGCTGGCAGGCGAGCAGTACTTC.

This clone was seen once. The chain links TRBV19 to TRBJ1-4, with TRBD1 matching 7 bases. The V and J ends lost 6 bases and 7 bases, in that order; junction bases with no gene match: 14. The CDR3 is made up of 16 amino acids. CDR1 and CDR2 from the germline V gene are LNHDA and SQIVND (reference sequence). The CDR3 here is CASSPRTGSMGEKLFF. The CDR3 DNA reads TGTGCCAGTAGCCCTCGGACAGGATCGATGGGTGAAAAACTGTTTTTT.